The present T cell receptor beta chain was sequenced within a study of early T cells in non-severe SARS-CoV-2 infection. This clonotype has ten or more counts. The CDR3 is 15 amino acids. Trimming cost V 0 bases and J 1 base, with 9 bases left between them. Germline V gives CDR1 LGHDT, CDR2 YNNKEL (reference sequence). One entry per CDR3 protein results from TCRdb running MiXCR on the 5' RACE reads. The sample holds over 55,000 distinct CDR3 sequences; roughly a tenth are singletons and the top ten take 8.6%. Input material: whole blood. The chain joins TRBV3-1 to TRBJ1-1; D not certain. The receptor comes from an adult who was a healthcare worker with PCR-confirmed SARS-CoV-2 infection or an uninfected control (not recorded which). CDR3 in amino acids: CASSQDFWENTEAFF. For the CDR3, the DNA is TGTGCCAGCAGCCAAGATTTCTGGGAGAACACTGAAGCTTTCTTT.